This T cell receptor (beta chain) derives from a study of T cell changes during pregnancy in multiple sclerosis. Assay used: immunoSEQ multiplex PCR; TCRdb lists only in-frame clones, some missing. Of over 65,000 clones in the sample, 91% are singletons; the top ten hold under 3%. The V end was cut by 5 bases, the J end by 0 bases, with 13 bases between. This CDR3 comprises 16 residues. The germline CDR1 and CDR2 sequences are MNHEY and SMNVEV (reference sequence). This receptor was identified in a female donor with multiple sclerosis, enrolled in a pregnancy study. The sample here was peripheral blood, taken in the first trimester of pregnancy. The J gene is TRBJ2-2, the V gene TRBV27; D is possibly TRBD2 (5 bases). The CDR3 sequence is CASSAQADANTGELFF. The CDR3 DNA reads TGTGCCAGCAGTGCCCAAGCGGACGCGAACACCGGGGAGCTGTTTTTT.